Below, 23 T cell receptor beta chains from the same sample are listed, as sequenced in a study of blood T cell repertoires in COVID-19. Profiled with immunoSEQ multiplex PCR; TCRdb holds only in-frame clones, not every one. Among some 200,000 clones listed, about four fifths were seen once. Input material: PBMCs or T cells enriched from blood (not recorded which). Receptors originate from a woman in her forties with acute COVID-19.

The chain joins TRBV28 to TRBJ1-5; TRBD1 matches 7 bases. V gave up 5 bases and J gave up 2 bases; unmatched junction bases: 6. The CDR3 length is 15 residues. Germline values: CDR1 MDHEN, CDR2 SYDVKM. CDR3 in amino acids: CASSNRDSGNQPQHF. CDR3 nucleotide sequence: TGTGCCAGCAGTAACCGGGACAGTGGCAATCAGCCCCAGCATTTT. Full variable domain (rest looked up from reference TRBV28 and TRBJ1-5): DVKVTQSSRYLVKRTGEKVFLECVQDMDHENMFWYRQDPGLGLRLIYFSYDVKMKEKGDIPEGYSVSREKKERFSLILESASTNQTSMYLCASSNRDSGNQPQHFGDGTRLSIL.

The CDR3 region is CASSLIPRGQFEKLFF. The CDR3, as DNA: TGCGCCAGCAGCCTAATTCCCAGGGGGCAATTTGAAAAACTGTTTTTT. This chain uses TRBV4-1 with TRBJ1-4; 8 bases map to TRBD1. CDR1 is MGHRA and CDR2 is YSYEKL in the germline V gene. This CDR3 is 16 amino acids long. V lost 4 bases, J lost 7 bases, and 11 bases stayed unmatched.

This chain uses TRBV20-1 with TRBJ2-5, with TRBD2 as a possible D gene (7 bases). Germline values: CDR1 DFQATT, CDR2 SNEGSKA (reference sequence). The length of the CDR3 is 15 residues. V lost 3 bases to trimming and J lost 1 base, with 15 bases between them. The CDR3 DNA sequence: TGCAGTGCTAGTATCTTGCGGGGGCTCCAAGAGACCCAGTACTTC. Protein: CSASILRGLQETQYF.

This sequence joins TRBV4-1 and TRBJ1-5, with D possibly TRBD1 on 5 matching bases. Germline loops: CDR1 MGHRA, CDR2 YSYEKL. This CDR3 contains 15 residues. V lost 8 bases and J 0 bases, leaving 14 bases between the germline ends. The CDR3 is CASQQQDLSNQPQHF. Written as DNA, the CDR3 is TGCGCCAGCCAGCAACAGGACCTTAGCAATCAGCCCCAGCATTTT.

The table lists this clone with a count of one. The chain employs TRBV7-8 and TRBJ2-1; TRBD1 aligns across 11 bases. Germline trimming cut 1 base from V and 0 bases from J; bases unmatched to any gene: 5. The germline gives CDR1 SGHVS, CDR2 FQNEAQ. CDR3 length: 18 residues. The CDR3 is CASSLGTGGGYSYNEQFF. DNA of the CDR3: TGTGCCAGCAGCTTAGGGACAGGGGGCGGGTACTCCTACAATGAGCAGTTCTTC.

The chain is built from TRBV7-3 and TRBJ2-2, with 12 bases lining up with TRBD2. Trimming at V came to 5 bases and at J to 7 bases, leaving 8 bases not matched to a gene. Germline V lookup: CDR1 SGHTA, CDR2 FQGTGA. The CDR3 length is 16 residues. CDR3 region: CASSPTTSGSVGELFF. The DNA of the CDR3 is TGTGCCAGCAGCCCGACGACTAGCGGGAGTGTCGGGGAGCTGTTTTTT.

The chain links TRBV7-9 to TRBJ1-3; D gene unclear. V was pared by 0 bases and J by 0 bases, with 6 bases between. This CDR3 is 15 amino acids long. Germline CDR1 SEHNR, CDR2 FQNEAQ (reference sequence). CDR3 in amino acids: CASSLAIGSGNTIYF. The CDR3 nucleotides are TGTGCCAGCAGCTTAGCGATCGGCTCTGGAAACACCATATATTTT. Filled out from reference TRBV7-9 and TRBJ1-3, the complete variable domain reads DTGVSQNPRHKITKRGQNVTFRCDPISEHNRLYWYRQTLGQGPEFLTYFQNEAQLEKSRLLSDRFSAERPKGSFSTLEIQRTEQGDSAMYLCASSLAIGSGNTIYFGEGSWLTVV.

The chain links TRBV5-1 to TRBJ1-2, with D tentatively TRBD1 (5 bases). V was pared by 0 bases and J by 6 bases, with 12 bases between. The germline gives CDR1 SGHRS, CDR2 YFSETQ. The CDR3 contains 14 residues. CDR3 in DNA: TGCGCCAGCAGCTTGGGCCAGGGAGGGGATGGCTACACCTTC. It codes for CASSLGQGGDGYTF.

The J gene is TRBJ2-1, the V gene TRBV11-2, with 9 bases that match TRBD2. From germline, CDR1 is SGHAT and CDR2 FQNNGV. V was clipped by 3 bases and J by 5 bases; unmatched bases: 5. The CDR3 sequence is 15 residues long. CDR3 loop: CASSLSGGSNNEQFF. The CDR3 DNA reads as TGTGCCAGCAGCTTGAGCGGGGGGAGTAACAATGAGCAGTTCTTC. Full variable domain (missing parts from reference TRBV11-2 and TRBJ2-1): EAGVAQSPRYKIIEKRQSVAFWCNPISGHATLYWYQQILGQGPKLLIQFQNNGVVDDSQLPKDRFSAERLKGVDSTLKIQPAKLEDSAVYLCASSLSGGSNNEQFFGPGTRLTVL.

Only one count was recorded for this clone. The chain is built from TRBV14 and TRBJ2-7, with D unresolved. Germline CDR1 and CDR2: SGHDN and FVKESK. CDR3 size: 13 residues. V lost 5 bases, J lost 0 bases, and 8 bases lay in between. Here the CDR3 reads CASSSGSSYEQYF. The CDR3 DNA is TGTGCCAGCAGCTCTGGCAGCTCCTACGAGCAGTACTTC.

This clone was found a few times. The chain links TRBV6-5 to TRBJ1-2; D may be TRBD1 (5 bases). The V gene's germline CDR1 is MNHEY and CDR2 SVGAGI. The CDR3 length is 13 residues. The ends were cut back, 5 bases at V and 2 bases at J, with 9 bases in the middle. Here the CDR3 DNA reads TGTGCCAGCAGTCTCCGGACAAACTATGGCTACACCTTC. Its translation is CASSLRTNYGYTF.

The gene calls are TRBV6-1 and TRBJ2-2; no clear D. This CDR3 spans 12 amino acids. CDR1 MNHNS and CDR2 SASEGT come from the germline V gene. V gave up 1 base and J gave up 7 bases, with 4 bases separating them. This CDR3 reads CASSEGVGELFF. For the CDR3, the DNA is TGTGCCAGCAGTGAAGGCGTCGGGGAGCTGTTTTTT.

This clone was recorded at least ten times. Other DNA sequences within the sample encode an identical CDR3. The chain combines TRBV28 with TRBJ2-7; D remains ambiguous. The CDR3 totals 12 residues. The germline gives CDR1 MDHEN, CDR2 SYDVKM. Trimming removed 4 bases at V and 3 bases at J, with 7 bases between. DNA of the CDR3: TGTGCCAGCAGTTCCGGTCTCTACGAGCAGTACTTC. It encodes CASSSGLYEQYF.

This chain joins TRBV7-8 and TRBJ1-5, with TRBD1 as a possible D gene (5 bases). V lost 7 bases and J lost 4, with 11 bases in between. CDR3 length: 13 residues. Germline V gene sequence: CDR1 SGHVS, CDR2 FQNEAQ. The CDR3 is CASTRQLNQPQHF. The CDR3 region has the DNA TGTGCCAGCACGCGACAGCTGAATCAGCCCCAGCATTTT.

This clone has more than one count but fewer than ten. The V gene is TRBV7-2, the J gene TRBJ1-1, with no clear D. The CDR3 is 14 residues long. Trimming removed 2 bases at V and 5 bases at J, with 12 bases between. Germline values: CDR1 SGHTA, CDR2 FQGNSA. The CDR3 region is CASSLLAGGTEAFF. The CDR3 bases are TGTGCCAGCAGCTTACTGGCAGGCGGGACTGAAGCTTTCTTT.

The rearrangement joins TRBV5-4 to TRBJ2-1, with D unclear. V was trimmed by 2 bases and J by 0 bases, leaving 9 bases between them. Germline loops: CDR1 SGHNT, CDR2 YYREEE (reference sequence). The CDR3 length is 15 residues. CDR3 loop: CASSFTLSSYNEQFF. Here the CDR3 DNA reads TGTGCCAGCAGCTTTACTTTAAGCTCCTACAATGAGCAGTTCTTC.

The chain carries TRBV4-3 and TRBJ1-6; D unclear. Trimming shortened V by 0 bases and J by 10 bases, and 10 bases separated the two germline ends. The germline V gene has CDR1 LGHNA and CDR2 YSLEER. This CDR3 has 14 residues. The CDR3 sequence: CASSQDSGSSPLHF. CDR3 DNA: TGCGCCAGCAGCCAAGACTCGGGGTCGTCACCCCTCCACTTT.

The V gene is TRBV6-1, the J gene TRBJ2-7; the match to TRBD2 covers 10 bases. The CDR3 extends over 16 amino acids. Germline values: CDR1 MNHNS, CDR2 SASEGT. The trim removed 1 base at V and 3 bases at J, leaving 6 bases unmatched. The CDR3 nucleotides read TGTGCCAGCAGTGAAGGGCTAGCGGGAGCGGGCTACGAGCAGTACTTC. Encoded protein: CASSEGLAGAGYEQYF.

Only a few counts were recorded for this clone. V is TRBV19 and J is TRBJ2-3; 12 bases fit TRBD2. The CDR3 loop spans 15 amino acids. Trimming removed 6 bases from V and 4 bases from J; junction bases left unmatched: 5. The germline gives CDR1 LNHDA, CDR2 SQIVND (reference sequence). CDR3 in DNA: TGTGCCAGTAGCGTGACTAGCGGGAGTTCAGATACGCAGTATTTT. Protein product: CASSVTSGSSDTQYF.

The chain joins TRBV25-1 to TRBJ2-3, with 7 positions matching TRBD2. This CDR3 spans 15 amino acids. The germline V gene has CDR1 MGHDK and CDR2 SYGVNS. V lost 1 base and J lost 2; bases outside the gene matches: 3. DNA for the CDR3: TGTGCCAGCAGTGAATCAGCGGGGCCCACAGATACGCAGTATTTT. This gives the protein CASSESAGPTDTQYF.

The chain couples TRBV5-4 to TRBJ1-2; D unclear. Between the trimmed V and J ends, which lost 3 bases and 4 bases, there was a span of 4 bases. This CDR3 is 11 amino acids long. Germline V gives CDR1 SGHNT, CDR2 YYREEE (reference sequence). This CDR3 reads CASSSSYGYTF. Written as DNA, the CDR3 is TGTGCCAGCAGCTCCTCCTATGGCTACACCTTC.

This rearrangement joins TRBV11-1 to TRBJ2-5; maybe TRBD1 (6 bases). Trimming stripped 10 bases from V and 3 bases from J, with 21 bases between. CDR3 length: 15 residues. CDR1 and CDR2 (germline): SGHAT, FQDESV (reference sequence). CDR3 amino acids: CATSIGQNRKETQYF. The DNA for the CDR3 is TGTGCCACCTCAATTGGACAGAATAGAAAAGAGACCCAGTACTTC.

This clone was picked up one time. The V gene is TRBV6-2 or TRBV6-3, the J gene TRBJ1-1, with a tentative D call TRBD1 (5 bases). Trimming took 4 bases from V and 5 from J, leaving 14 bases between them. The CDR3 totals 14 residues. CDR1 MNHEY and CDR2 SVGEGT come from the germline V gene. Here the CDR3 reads CASSLGTGGTEAFF. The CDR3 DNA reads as TGTGCCAGCAGTTTGGGGACGGGGGGGACTGAAGCTTTCTTT.